One and the same sample provided the 24 T cell receptor beta chains below, sequenced in a study of technical replicates of blood from a few donors (dated by TCRdb to about 2017). The library relied on the immunoSEQ multiplex PCR assay. This immuneACCESS table, as held by TCRdb, lists in-frame sequences with V and J called but not all clones. Of the missing ones, under half trace to an unresolved V gene in checked studies; the others have no known cause. This sample comprises tens of thousands of clones, over 90% of them detected only once. The top ten clones comprise around 0.36% of the sample. The sequenced sample was T cells isolated from PBMCs. The source of these receptors is a human donor in good health.

CDR3 nucleotides: TGTGCCTGTACCGGGACAGGGATAAATGGCTACACCTTC. This codes for CACTGTGINGYTF. The V gene is TRBV30, the J gene TRBJ1-2, with 9 bases fitting TRBD1. This CDR3 has 13 residues. CDR1 is GTSNPN, CDR2 SVGIG, per germline (reference sequence). Unmatched junction bases numbered 8, after V lost 6 bases and J lost 6 bases.

This clone was seen only once. This sequence joins TRBV4-3 and TRBJ1-2; 9 bases map to TRBD1. CDR1 is LGHNA and CDR2 is YSLEER in the germline V gene. The CDR3 runs to 16 residues. Losses at the gene ends were 3 bases for V and 4 bases for J; bases not matched to a gene: 9. The CDR3 nucleotides are TGCGCCAGCAGCCAGTTACAGGGGGCGGCTTTCTATGGCTACACCTTC. It translates to CASSQLQGAAFYGYTF.

This clone was recorded a few times. The chain couples TRBV9 to TRBJ2-1; a weak D match, TRBD2 (6 bases). The CDR3 totals 15 residues. V dropped 2 bases and J dropped 3 bases, with 12 bases sitting between them. The germline CDR1 and CDR2 sequences are SGDLS and YYNGEE. CDR3 protein: CASSVGSGVYNEQFF. CDR3 nucleotide sequence: TGTGCCAGCAGCGTCGGTAGCGGAGTCTACAATGAGCAGTTCTTC.

V gene TRBV9 combines with J gene TRBJ2-1; 8 positions match TRBD2. V lost 0 bases, J lost 8 bases, and 1 base stayed unmatched. Germline V gene sequence: CDR1 SGDLS, CDR2 YYNGEE. The CDR3 spans 13 residues. The chain's CDR3 is CASSVAGGHEQFF. The CDR3 bases are TGTGCCAGCAGCGTAGCGGGAGGGCATGAGCAGTTCTTC. Supplemented by reference TRBV9 and TRBJ2-1, the full variable domain reads DSGVTQTPKHLITATGQRVTLRCSPRSGDLSVYWYQQSLDQGLQFLIQYYNGEERAKGNILERFSAQQFPDLHSELNLSSLELGDSALYFCASSVAGGHEQFFGPGTRLTVL.

This chain joins TRBV2 and TRBJ2-2; 7 bases are a match to TRBD1. Trimming took 3 bases from V and 2 from J; bases not matched to a gene: 3. The CDR3 has 15 residues. The germline V gene has CDR1 SNHLY and CDR2 FYNNEI. Here the CDR3 DNA reads TGTGCCAGCAGTGACAGGGGGTTCAACACCGGGGAGCTGTTTTTT. Protein product: CASSDRGFNTGELFF.

The V call is TRBV5-8, the J call TRBJ2-1, with 8 positions matching TRBD1. Germline CDR1 reads SGHTS; CDR2 reads YDEGEE. This CDR3 region has 14 residues. Trimming took 3 bases from V and 8 from J; bases not matched to a gene: 7. The CDR3 nucleotides read TGTGCCAGCAGCTACGCAGGGGGCTTTGATGAGCAGTTCTTC. This sequence encodes CASSYAGGFDEQFF.

The genes are TRBV5-1 and TRBJ2-1; D is unresolved. Germline assignment: CDR1 SGHRS and CDR2 YFSETQ. The CDR3 is made up of 14 amino acids. V was pared by 0 bases and J by 2 bases, with 6 bases between. CDR3 DNA: TGCGCCAGCAGCTTGGACCTAGCCTACAATGAGCAGTTCTTC. It yields the protein CASSLDLAYNEQFF.

This chain connects TRBV7-3 to TRBJ2-7; D might be TRBD1 (6 bases). This CDR3 has 13 amino acids. V was cut by 5 bases and J by 2 bases, with 10 bases left in between. The germline V gene has CDR1 SGHTA and CDR2 FQGTGA. The CDR3, as DNA: TGTGCCAGCAGCCCGACAGGTACCTACGAGCAGTACTTC. Protein: CASSPTGTYEQYF. Full variable domain (outside the CDR3, taken from reference TRBV7-3 and TRBJ2-7): GAGVSQTPSNKVTEKGKYVELRCDPISGHTALYWYRQSLGQGPEFLIYFQGTGAADDSGLPNDRFFAVRPEGSVSTLKIQRTERGDSAVYLCASSPTGTYEQYFGPGTRLTVT.

V and J are TRBV7-8 and TRBJ2-1; D is possibly TRBD2 (5 bases). V gave up 5 bases and J gave up 2 bases, with 13 bases separating them. Per germline, CDR1 SGHVS and CDR2 FQNEAQ. The CDR3 covers 15 residues. CDR3 bases: TGTGCCAGCAGCCTCACCCCGGGGACCTACAATGAGCAGTTCTTC. It specifies CASSLTPGTYNEQFF.

This rearrangement joins TRBV6-5 to TRBJ1-3, with D unclear. The CDR3 runs to 14 residues. The germline V gene has CDR1 MNHEY and CDR2 SVGAGI. Deletions cut 10 bases from V and 2 bases from J, with 15 bases between. The CDR3 coding sequence is TGTGCCACCAGACCGAGGGAGACTGGAAACACCATATATTTT. Amino acid sequence: CATRPRETGNTIYF.

The chain is built from TRBV5-1 and TRBJ1-2; no clear D gene. Germline CDR1 is SGHRS and CDR2 is YFSETQ. The V end lost 0 bases, the J end lost 2 bases, and 17 bases lay between the germline ends. This CDR3 is 17 amino acids long. The CDR3 sequence is CASSLVHAVATNYGYTF. CDR3 DNA sequence: TGCGCCAGCAGCTTGGTACACGCGGTCGCGACGAACTATGGCTACACCTTC.

This sequence joins TRBV6-1 and TRBJ1-5; no definite D call. Trimming cost V 2 bases and J 3 bases, with 11 bases left between them. The germline CDR1 and CDR2 sequences are MNHNS and SASEGT. This CDR3 region has 15 residues. This CDR3 reads CASSEFGEFNQPQHF. As DNA, the CDR3 is TGTGCCAGCAGTGAATTCGGGGAGTTCAATCAGCCCCAGCATTTT.

This sequence joins TRBV5-1 and TRBJ1-1; D not certain. CDR3 length: 15 amino acids. V lost 2 bases and J lost 4, with 15 bases in between. Germline CDR1 is SGHRS and CDR2 is YFSETQ. CDR3: CASSLSGGIITEAFF. CDR3 coding DNA: TGCGCCAGCAGCTTATCTGGAGGGATTATCACTGAAGCTTTCTTT.

This chain connects TRBV4-3 to TRBJ1-2; no firm D call. V was cut by 1 base and J by 5 bases, with 11 bases left in between. The CDR3 sequence is 14 residues long. Germline lookup yields CDR1 LGHNA and CDR2 YSLEER. The CDR3 nucleotides are TGCGCCAGCAGCCAAGGGACCGCGGGATATGGCTACACCTTC. This translates into CASSQGTAGYGYTF.

The chain uses TRBV6-5 and TRBJ2-1; a possible D gene is TRBD2 (6 bases). Deletions cut 2 bases from V and 6 bases from J, with 11 bases between. The germline CDR1 and CDR2 sequences are MNHEY and SVGAGI. This CDR3 comprises 14 residues. CDR3 nucleotides: TGTGCCAGCAGTTACATTAGCGGTGCCAATGAGCAGTTCTTC. Its translation: CASSYISGANEQFF.

The J gene is TRBJ1-4, the V gene TRBV6-1, with D uncertain. The CDR3 is made up of 14 amino acids. V lost 4 bases to trimming and J lost 5 bases, with 11 bases between them. Germline V gene sequence: CDR1 MNHNS, CDR2 SASEGT. The CDR3 region is CASSVQQLNEKLFF. The CDR3 nucleotides read TGTGCCAGCAGTGTTCAACAGCTGAATGAAAAACTGTTTTTT.

This clone occurred a few times. The chain links TRBV30 to TRBJ1-1; D not certain. The V gene lost 0 bases and the J gene lost 3 bases, with 11 bases spanning the gap. The CDR3 runs 14 residues. The germline V gene has CDR1 GTSNPN and CDR2 SVGIG (reference sequence). DNA for the CDR3: TGTGCCTGGAGTGTAGGGAGGCCATACACTGAAGCTTTCTTT. It codes for CAWSVGRPYTEAFF.

The chain employs TRBV4-2 and TRBJ2-1, with 7 bases that match TRBD2. Per germline, CDR1 LGHNA and CDR2 YNFKEQ. This CDR3 is built from 16 residues. V shed 0 bases and J 8 bases; nucleotides not matched to a gene: 10. CDR3 in DNA: TGTGCCAGCAGCCAAGAGTGGCGGGAGATAGTAGATGAGCAGTTCTTC. It is translated as CASSQEWREIVDEQFF.

The chain uses TRBV19 and TRBJ2-2; tentative D call: TRBD2 (5 bases). This CDR3 is built from 14 residues. Germline values: CDR1 LNHDA, CDR2 SQIVND (reference sequence). V was shortened by 7 bases and J by 2 bases, with 11 bases between the two germline ends. DNA for the CDR3: TGTGCCAGTAATCTCCTAGCCAACACCGGGGAGCTGTTTTTT. It codes for CASNLLANTGELFF.

CDR3 bases: TGTGCCAGCAGCCTCACAGGGGCTGGAAACACCATATATTTT. Its translation: CASSLTGAGNTIYF. The chain recombines TRBV5-4 with TRBJ1-3, with 7 bases matching TRBD1. Looked up from germline, CDR1 is SGHNT and CDR2 is YYREEE (reference sequence). The CDR3 is 14 amino acids. V shed 4 bases and J 2 bases; nucleotides not matched to a gene: 3.

The rearrangement joins TRBV19 to TRBJ2-3; the match to TRBD2 covers 13 bases. Germline V gives CDR1 LNHDA, CDR2 SQIVND (reference sequence). The CDR3 consists of 16 residues. With 5 bases clipped from V and 2 bases from J, the junction kept 4 bases outside the gene matches. CDR3 nucleotides: TGTGCCAGTAGTTTTGGACTAGCGGGAGACACAGATACGCAGTATTTT. Encoded protein: CASSFGLAGDTDTQYF.

This clone has only one observation. The rearrangement uses TRBV19 and TRBJ2-7; 8 bases agree with TRBD2. This CDR3 contains 14 residues. Unmatched junction bases numbered 10, after V lost 5 bases and J lost 7 bases. From germline, CDR1 is LNHDA and CDR2 SQIVND (reference sequence). This CDR3 is CASSQAGGGGEQYF. The CDR3 nucleotides are TGTGCCAGTAGTCAAGCGGGTGGCGGGGGGGAGCAGTACTTC. Full variable domain (remainder filled in from reference TRBV19 and TRBJ2-7): DGGITQSPKYLFRKEGQNVTLSCEQNLNHDAMYWYRQDPGQGLRLIYYSQIVNDFQKGDIAEGYSVSREKKESFPLTVTSAQKNPTAFYLCASSQAGGGGEQYFGPGTRLTVT.

This clone was observed once. The gene calls are TRBV2 and TRBJ2-1; perhaps TRBD2 as D (6 bases). The CDR3 runs to 15 residues. Trimming took 2 bases from V and 0 from J, leaving 8 bases between them. The germline gives CDR1 SNHLY, CDR2 FYNNEI. The CDR3 protein is CASSEWGGSYNEQFF. CDR3 nucleotide sequence: TGTGCCAGCAGTGAATGGGGAGGCTCCTACAATGAGCAGTTCTTC.

The J gene is TRBJ1-1, the V gene TRBV19, with a weak D call TRBD1 (5 bases). Germline V gives CDR1 LNHDA, CDR2 SQIVND (reference sequence). The CDR3 contains 14 residues. V was pared by 1 base and J by 1 base, with 7 bases between. The CDR3 reads CASSIGGENTEAFF. The CDR3 region has the DNA TGTGCCAGTAGTATAGGGGGGGAGAACACTGAAGCTTTCTTT.